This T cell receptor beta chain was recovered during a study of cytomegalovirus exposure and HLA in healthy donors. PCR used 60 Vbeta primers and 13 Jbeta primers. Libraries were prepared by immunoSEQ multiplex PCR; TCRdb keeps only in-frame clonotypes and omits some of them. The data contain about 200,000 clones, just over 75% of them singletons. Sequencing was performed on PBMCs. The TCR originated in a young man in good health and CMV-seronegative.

The CDR3 DNA reads TGTGCCAGCAGTGCATCAATCAGGGCGCAGTATTTT. Its translation: CASSASIRAQYF. V usage is TRBV6-1 and J usage is TRBJ2-3, with D perhaps TRBD1 (5 bases). The germline V gene has CDR1 MNHNS and CDR2 SASEGT. The CDR3 sequence is 12 residues long. Between the trimmed V and J ends, which lost 4 bases and 10 bases, there was a span of 12 bases.